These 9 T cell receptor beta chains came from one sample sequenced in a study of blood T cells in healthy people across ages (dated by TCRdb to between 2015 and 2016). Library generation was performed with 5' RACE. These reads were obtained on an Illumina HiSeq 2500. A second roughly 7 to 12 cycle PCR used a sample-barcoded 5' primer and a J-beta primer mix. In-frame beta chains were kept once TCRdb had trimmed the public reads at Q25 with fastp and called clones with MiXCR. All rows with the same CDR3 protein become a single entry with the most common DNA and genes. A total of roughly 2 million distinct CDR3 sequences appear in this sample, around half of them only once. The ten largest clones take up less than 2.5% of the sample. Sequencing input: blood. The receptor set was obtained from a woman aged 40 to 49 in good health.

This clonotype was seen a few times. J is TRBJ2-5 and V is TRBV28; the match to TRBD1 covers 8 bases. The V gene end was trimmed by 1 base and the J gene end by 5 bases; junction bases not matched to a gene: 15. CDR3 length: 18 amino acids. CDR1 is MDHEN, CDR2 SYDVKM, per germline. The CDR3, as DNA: TGTGCCAGCAGTTTATATCCTCCTAAAACAGGGGGTCGGGAGACCCAGTACTTC. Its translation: CASSLYPPKTGGRETQYF.

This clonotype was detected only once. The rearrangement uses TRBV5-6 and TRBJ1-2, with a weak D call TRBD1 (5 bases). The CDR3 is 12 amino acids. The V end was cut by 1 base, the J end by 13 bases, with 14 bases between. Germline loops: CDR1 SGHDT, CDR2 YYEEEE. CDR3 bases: TGTGCCAGCAGCTTGAGAATGGGGCCGTCCACCTTC. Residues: CASSLRMGPSTF.

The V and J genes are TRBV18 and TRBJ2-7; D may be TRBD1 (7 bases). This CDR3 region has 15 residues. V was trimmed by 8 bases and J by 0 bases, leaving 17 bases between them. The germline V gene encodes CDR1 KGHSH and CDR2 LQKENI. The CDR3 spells CASHGGDSSSYEQYF. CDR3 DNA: TGTGCCAGCCACGGCGGGGACAGTAGCTCCTACGAGCAGTACTTC.

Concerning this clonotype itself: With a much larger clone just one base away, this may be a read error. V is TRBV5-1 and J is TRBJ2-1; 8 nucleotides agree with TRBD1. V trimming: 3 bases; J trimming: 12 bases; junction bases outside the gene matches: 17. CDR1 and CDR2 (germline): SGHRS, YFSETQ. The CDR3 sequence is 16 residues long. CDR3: CASSWGTGAASGGQFF. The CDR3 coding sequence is TGCGCCAGCAGCTGGGGGACAGGCGCCGCGAGTGGTGGGCAGTTCTTC.

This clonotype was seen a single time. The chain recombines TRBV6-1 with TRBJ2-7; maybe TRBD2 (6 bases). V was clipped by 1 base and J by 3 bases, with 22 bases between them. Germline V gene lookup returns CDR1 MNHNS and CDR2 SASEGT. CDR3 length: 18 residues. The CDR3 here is CASSEVLGGYKSIYEQYF. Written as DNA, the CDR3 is TGTGCCAGCAGTGAAGTTTTGGGGGGTTACAAATCAATCTACGAGCAGTACTTC.

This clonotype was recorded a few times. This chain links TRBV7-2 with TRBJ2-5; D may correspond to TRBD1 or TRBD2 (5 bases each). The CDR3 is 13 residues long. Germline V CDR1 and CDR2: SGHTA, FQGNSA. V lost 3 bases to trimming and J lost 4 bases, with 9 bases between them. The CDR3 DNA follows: TGTGCCAGCAGCTTCGGGACCCCAGAGACCCAGTACTTC. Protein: CASSFGTPETQYF.

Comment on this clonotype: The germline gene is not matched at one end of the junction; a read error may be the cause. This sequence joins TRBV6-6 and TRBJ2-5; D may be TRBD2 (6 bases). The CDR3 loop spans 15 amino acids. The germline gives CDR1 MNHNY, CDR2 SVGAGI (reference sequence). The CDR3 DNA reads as TGTGTCAGCAGTTACCGGGGAGGCAGCCTAGAGACCCAGTACTTC. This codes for CVSSYRGGSLETQYF.

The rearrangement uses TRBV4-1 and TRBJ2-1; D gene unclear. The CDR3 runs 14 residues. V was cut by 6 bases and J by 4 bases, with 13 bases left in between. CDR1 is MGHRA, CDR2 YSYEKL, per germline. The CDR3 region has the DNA TGCGCCAGCAGGCTAAGACTCCAGTACAATGAGCAGTTCTTC. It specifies CASRLRLQYNEQFF.

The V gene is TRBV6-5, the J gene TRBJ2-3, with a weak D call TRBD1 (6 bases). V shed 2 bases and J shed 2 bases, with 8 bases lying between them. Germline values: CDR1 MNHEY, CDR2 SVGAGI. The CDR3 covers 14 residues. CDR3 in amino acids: CASSYGQTTDTQYF. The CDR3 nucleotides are TGTGCCAGCAGTTACGGACAGACCACAGATACGCAGTATTTT.